This TCR beta chain was sequenced during a study of CD8+CD57+ T cells in acquired aplastic anemia. Whole-study context: Sorted CD4+ and CD8+ cells gave an average of about 3.4 ug of DNA. General study results and limits: The number of CD8+ CDR3 sequences shared by patients and controls was about 27.

TCR beta VDJ and CDR3 profiling used genomic DNA as template. TCRdb called the reads again in MiXCR, with one record for every CDR3 protein. The sample gives about 41,000 distinct CDR3 sequences, 60% to 70% of which show up once; just under 60% is in the top ten. V was trimmed by 2 bases and J by 0 bases, leaving 14 bases between them. The CDR3 is made up of 18 amino acids. The V gene's germline CDR1 is LGHDT and CDR2 YNNKEL (reference sequence). This clonotype was found many times. Its antigen is not known. Patients chosen for sequencing had shown CD8+CD57+ cell expansion by flow cytometry. Every patient was diagnosed with severe acquired aplastic anemia.

The chain uses TRBV3-1 and TRBJ1-6; D unclear. The receptor was isolated from a human donor with aplastic anemia. The sequencing sample was made of sorted CD4+, CD8+, or CD8+CD57+ T cells (not recorded which) from PBMCs. In DNA, the CDR3 is TGTGCCAGCAGCCAAAACCGCCTCATAAGCTCCTATAATTCACCCCTCCACTTT. Protein: CASSQNRLISSYNSPLHF.